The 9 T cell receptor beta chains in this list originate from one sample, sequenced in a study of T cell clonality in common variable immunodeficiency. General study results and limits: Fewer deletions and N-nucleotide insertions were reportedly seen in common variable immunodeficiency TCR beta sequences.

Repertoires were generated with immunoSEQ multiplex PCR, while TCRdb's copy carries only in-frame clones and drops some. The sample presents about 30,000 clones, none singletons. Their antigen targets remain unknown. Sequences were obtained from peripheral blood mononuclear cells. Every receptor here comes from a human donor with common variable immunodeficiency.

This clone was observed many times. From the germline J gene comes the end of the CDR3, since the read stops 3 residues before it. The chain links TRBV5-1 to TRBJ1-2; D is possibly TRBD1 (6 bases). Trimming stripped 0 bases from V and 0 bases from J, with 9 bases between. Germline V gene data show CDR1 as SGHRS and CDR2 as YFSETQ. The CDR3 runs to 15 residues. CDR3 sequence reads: CASSLGQAANYGYTF. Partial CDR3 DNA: TGCGCCAGCAGCTTGGGACAGGCAGCTAACTATGGC.

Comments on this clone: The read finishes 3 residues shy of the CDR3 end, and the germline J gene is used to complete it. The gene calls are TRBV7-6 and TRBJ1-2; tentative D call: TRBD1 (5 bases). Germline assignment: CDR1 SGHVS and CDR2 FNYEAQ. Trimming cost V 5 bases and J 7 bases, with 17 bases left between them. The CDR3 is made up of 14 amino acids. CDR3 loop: CASSKDRLLGGYTF. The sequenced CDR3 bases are TGTGCCAGCAGCAAAGACAGACTTCTCGGTGGC.

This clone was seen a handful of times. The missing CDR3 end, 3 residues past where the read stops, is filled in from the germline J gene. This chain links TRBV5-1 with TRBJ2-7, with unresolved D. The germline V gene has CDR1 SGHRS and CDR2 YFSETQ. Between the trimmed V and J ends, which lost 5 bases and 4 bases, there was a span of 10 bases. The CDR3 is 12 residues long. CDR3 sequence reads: CASSTVPYEQYF. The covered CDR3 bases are TGCGCCAGCAGTACGGTACCTTACGAG.

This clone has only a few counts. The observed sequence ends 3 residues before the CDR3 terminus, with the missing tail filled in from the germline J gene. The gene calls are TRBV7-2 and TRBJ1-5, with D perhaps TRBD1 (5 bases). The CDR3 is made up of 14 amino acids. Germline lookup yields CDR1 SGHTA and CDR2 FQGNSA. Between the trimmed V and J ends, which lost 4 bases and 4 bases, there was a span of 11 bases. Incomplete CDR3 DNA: TGTGCCAGCAGCTCCGCCCAGGGTAATCAGCCC. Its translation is CASSSAQGNQP. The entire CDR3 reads CASSSAQGNQPQHF.

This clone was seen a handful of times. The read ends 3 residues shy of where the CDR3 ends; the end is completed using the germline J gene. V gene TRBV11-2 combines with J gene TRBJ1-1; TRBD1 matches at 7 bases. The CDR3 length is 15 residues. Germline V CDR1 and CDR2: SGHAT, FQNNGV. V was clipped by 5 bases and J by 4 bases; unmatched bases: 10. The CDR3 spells CASSLPGQSLTEAFF. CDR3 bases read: TGTGCCAGCAGCCTTCCGGGACAGTCGCTCACTGAA.

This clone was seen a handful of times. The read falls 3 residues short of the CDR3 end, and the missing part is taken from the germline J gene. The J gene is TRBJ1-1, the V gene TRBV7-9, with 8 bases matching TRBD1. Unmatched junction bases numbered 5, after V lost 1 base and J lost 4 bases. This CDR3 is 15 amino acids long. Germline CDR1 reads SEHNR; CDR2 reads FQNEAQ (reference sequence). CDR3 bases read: TGTGCCAGCAGCTTAGGGCAGGGGGCGGTCACTGAA. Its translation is CASSLGQGAVTE. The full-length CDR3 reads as CASSLGQGAVTEAFF.

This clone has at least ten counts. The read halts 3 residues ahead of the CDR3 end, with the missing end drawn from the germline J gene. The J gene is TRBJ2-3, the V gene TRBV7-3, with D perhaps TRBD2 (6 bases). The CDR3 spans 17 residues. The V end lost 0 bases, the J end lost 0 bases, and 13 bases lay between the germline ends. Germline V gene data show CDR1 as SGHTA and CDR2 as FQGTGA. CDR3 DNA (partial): TGTGCCAGCAGCTTAACGGGGGGTATTGAGAGCACAGATACG. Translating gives CASSLTGGIESTDT. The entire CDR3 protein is CASSLTGGIESTDTQYF.

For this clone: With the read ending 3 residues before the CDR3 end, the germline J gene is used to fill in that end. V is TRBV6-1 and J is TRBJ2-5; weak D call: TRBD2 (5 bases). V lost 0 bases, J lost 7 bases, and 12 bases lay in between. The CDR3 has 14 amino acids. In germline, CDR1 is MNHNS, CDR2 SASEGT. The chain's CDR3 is CASSEAGVSPTQYF. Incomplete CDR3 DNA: TGTGCCAGCAGTGAAGCCGGGGTCTCTCCGACC.

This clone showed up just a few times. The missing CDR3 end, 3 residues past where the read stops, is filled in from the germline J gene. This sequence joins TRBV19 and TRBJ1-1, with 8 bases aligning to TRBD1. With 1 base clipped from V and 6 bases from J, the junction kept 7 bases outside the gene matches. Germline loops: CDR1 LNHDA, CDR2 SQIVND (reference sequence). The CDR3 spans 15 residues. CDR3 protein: CASSIGDRRIPEAFF. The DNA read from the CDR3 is TGTGCCAGTAGTATAGGGGACAGGAGGATCCCTGAA.